These 31 T cell receptor beta chains came from one sample sequenced in a study of T cells in Graves' hyperthyroidism and ophthalmopathy. Amplified regions were TCR beta CDR3 sequences from RNA transcripts. Carried out on the TCR CDR3, a first-round RT-PCR used the HTBI primer set. TCRdb re-derived calls from the multiplex PCR reads in MiXCR, one entry per CDR3 protein. The table has 500,000 to 700,000 distinct CDR3 sequences, 16% seen once. The specimen was blood. These receptors originate from a woman aged 18-29 years with Graves' hyperthyroidism.

The V call is TRBV30, the J call TRBJ2-2; no reliable D call. Germline CDR1 GTSNPN, CDR2 SVGIG (reference sequence). The CDR3 has 13 amino acids. V was clipped by 0 bases and J by 4 bases, with 6 bases between them. The DNA of the CDR3 is TGTGCCTGGAGTGTAAGGAGCACCGGGGAGCTGTTTTTT. Its protein is CAWSVRSTGELFF. Based on the CDR3 plus reference TRBV30 and TRBJ2-2, the full variable domain is SQTIHQWPATLVQPVGSPLSLECTVEGTSNPNLYWYRQAAGRGLQLLFYSVGIGQISSEVPQNLSASRPQDRQFILSSKKLLLSDSGFYLCAWSVRSTGELFFGEGSRLTVL.

This clonotype appeared a few times. The gene calls are TRBV29-1 and TRBJ2-3, with D unresolved. Germline V lookup: CDR1 SQVTM, CDR2 ANQGSEA. Trimming shortened V by 4 bases and J by 0 bases, and 8 bases separated the two germline ends. The CDR3 runs 13 residues. CDR3 sequence reads: CSVVGASTDTQYF. The CDR3, as DNA: TGCAGCGTTGTTGGTGCTAGCACAGATACGCAGTATTTT.

This clonotype has only a few counts. The chain is built from TRBV20-1 and TRBJ1-5, with D unclear. V shed 0 bases and J shed 0 bases, with 12 bases lying between them. The germline gives CDR1 DFQATT, CDR2 SNEGSKA (reference sequence). The CDR3 is 16 amino acids. CDR3 sequence: CSARDRGSHSNQPQHF. DNA for the CDR3: TGCAGTGCTAGAGACCGAGGCAGTCATAGCAATCAGCCCCAGCATTTT.

This clonotype was seen more than once but under ten times. The chain uses TRBV20-1 and TRBJ2-1; TRBD2 matches at 14 bases. V was pared by 5 bases and J by 7 bases, with 7 bases of the junction left unmatched. Germline V gene lookup returns CDR1 DFQATT and CDR2 SNEGSKA (reference sequence). The CDR3 has 15 amino acids. The CDR3 region is CSADWTSGRRNEQFF. As DNA, the CDR3 is TGCAGTGCTGACTGGACTAGCGGGAGGAGAAATGAGCAGTTCTTC.

This clonotype was detected many times. The V call is TRBV18, the J call TRBJ1-1; 9 bases are shared with TRBD1. The trim removed 7 bases at V and 1 base at J, leaving 4 bases unmatched. The CDR3 is made up of 14 amino acids. Germline V gives CDR1 KGHSH, CDR2 LQKENI. In DNA form, the CDR3 reads TGTGCCAGCTGCCCGACAGGGGGGAACACTGAAGCTTTCTTT. Protein sequence: CASCPTGGNTEAFF. Together with reference TRBV18 and TRBJ1-1, the CDR3 gives the full variable domain: NAGVMQNPRHLVRRRGQEARLRCSPMKGHSHVYWYRQLPEEGLKFMVYLQKENIIDESGMPKERFSAEFPKEGPSILRIQQVVRGDSAAYFCASCPTGGNTEAFFGQGTRLTVV.

This chain uses TRBV12-3 or TRBV12-4 with TRBJ2-3; D is unclear. V lost 6 bases and J lost 5, with 9 bases in between. CDR3 length: 12 residues. CDR3 sequence (DNA): TGTGCCAGCAGAATGGCCGGAGATACGCAGTATTTT. Residues: CASRMAGDTQYF.

V usage is TRBV20-1 and J usage is TRBJ1-2; D may be TRBD1 (5 bases). The CDR3 spans 13 residues. Germline V CDR1 and CDR2: DFQATT, SNEGSKA (reference sequence). The germline V and J ends were trimmed by 3 bases and 4 bases, with 12 bases remaining between them. In DNA form, the CDR3 reads TGCAGTGCTAGCCAGGGTGGCAGCTATGGCTACACCTTC. Its protein is CSASQGGSYGYTF.

In this sample, this clonotype turned up many times. The chain links TRBV7-2 to TRBJ2-3; unclear D gene. Trimming took off 4 bases at V and 5 bases at J, with 4 bases between the two ends. This CDR3 is built from 11 residues. Germline V CDR1 and CDR2: SGHTA, FQGNSA. CDR3 amino acids: CASSSVDTQYF. DNA for the CDR3: TGTGCCAGCAGCTCCGTAGATACGCAGTATTTT.

This clonotype was counted ten times or more. V usage is TRBV20-1 and J usage is TRBJ2-7; 7 bases map to TRBD2. The CDR3 consists of 13 residues. Losses at the gene ends were 5 bases for V and 7 bases for J; bases not matched to a gene: 11. CDR1 and CDR2 (germline): DFQATT, SNEGSKA (reference sequence). In DNA, the CDR3 is TGCAGTGCTCCGTACGGACTAGTTGAAGAGCAGTACTTC. Translating gives CSAPYGLVEEQYF.

This clonotype was counted only a few times. The rearrangement uses TRBV3-1 and TRBJ1-1; D not resolved. The CDR3 is 13 amino acids. Looked up from germline, CDR1 is LGHDT and CDR2 is YNNKEL (reference sequence). Trimming pared 0 bases from V and 9 bases from J, leaving 11 bases between. CDR3: CASSQDVRIQAFF. The DNA of the CDR3 is TGTGCCAGCAGCCAAGATGTAAGAATACAAGCTTTCTTT.

The chain recombines TRBV20-1 with TRBJ2-3; TRBD2 matches 11 bases. This CDR3 comprises 15 residues. With V trimmed by 6 bases and J by 0 bases, 5 bases remained unmatched. Germline V CDR1 and CDR2: DFQATT, SNEGSKA (reference sequence). The CDR3: CSANGLAGSTDTQYF. CDR3 coding DNA: TGCAGTGCAAACGGACTAGCGGGTAGCACAGATACGCAGTATTTT.

This clonotype was seen ten or more times. The chain employs TRBV12-3 or TRBV12-4 and TRBJ1-1; 7 bases fit TRBD1. After removal of 6 bases from V and 3 bases from J, the junction contained 16 bases not matched to a gene. The CDR3 loop spans 17 amino acids. The CDR3 DNA reads as TGTGCCAGCAGACCCCAGTTAGGACAGGTTTGGGACACTGAAGCTTTCTTT. Its translation is CASRPQLGQVWDTEAFF.

This clonotype was seen many times. The chain recombines TRBV24-1 with TRBJ2-3, with 11 bases lining up with TRBD2. Trimming removed 7 bases from V and 3 bases from J; junction bases left unmatched: 2. The CDR3 length is 14 residues. Germline V gene lookup returns CDR1 KGHDR and CDR2 SFDVKD. CDR3 residues: CATRGLAETDTQYF. As DNA, the CDR3 is TGTGCCACCAGGGGACTAGCGGAGACAGATACGCAGTATTTT.

This clonotype was counted a few times. CDR3 protein: CATSDPDRAIGTDTQYF. CDR3 nucleotide sequence: TGTGCCACCAGTGACCCCGACAGGGCGATCGGCACAGATACGCAGTATTTT. The rearrangement uses TRBV24-1 and TRBJ2-3, with TRBD1 matching 7 bases. The CDR3 has 17 residues. The V gene's germline CDR1 is KGHDR and CDR2 SFDVKD. After removal of 4 bases from V and 1 base from J, the junction contained 10 bases not matched to a gene.

This clonotype was seen at least ten times. The chain couples TRBV28 to TRBJ2-5, with D tentatively TRBD1 or TRBD2 (7 bases each). Germline V CDR1 and CDR2: MDHEN, SYDVKM. V lost 6 bases and J 3 bases, leaving 17 bases between the germline ends. CDR3 length: 15 residues. CDR3 in amino acids: CASSHLGGTEETQYF. In DNA form, the CDR3 reads TGTGCCAGCAGCCATCTGGGGGGGACAGAAGAGACCCAGTACTTC.

This clonotype was recorded many times. The chain links TRBV20-1 to TRBJ2-5; the match to TRBD1 covers 10 bases. Germline CDR1 reads DFQATT; CDR2 reads SNEGSKA (reference sequence). This CDR3 contains 14 residues. Trimming took 5 bases from V and 2 from J; bases not matched to a gene: 5. The CDR3 spells CSAFDRGRQETQYF. CDR3 nucleotide sequence: TGCAGTGCTTTCGACAGGGGGCGGCAAGAGACCCAGTACTTC.

This clonotype came up many times. This chain uses TRBV15 with TRBJ2-3; D is unresolved. The germline V gene has CDR1 LNHNV and CDR2 YYDKDF (reference sequence). This CDR3 contains 15 residues. Trimming left V 0 bases short and J 2 bases short, with 9 bases between. The CDR3 here is CATSREGILTDTQYF. CDR3 nucleotide sequence: TGTGCCACCAGCAGAGAAGGGATTCTCACAGATACGCAGTATTTT. Looking up the rest from reference TRBV15 and TRBJ2-3 gives the full variable domain: DAMVIQNPRYQVTQFGKPVTLSCSQTLNHNVMYWYQQKSSQAPKLLFHYYDKDFNNEADTPDNFQSRRPNTSFCFLDIRSPGLGDTAMYLCATSREGILTDTQYFGPGTRLTVL.

Turning to this clonotype: One end of the junction varies from germline; a read error may be responsible. The J gene is TRBJ2-4, the V gene TRBV12-3 or TRBV12-4; D gene unclear. There are 13 residues in the CDR3. The CDR3 loop is CAGSQRWGSIQYF. The CDR3 region has the DNA TGTGCCGGCAGTCAGCGATGGGGATCCATTCAGTACTTC.

V gene TRBV6-1 combines with J gene TRBJ1-1; the D gene is possibly TRBD1 (5 bases). The V gene lost 6 bases and the J gene lost 10 bases, with 15 bases spanning the gap. The length of the CDR3 is 12 residues. The germline V gene encodes CDR1 MNHNS and CDR2 SASEGT. CDR3 sequence: CASSSPGTGAFF. CDR3 DNA sequence: TGTGCCAGCAGCTCCCCGGGGACGGGAGCTTTCTTT.

The gene calls are TRBV28 and TRBJ2-1; 13 nucleotides agree with TRBD2. V gave up 5 bases and J gave up 9 bases; unmatched junction bases: 4. Per the germline V gene, CDR1 is MDHEN and CDR2 is SYDVKM. The CDR3 totals 14 residues. Written as DNA, the CDR3 is TGTGCCAGCAGTGGACTAGCGGGAGATGGTGAGCAGTTCTTC. Residues: CASSGLAGDGEQFF.

In the case of this clonotype: Possible read error: a much larger clone is one base away. Given the absence of the conserved phenylalanine or tryptophan at the CDR3 end, a read error is likely. The genes are TRBV7-9 and TRBJ2-7; TRBD2 might be the D (5 bases). V lost 3 bases and J lost 4, with 10 bases in between. The CDR3 runs 13 residues. Germline V gene data show CDR1 as SEHNR and CDR2 as FQNEAQ (reference sequence). The CDR3 DNA reads as TGTGCCAGCAGCTTTAGCGATCTTTACGAGCAGTACATC. Protein product: CASSFSDLYEQYI.

This clonotype was counted at least ten times. V gene TRBV28 combines with J gene TRBJ2-6; no definite D call. This CDR3 is 15 amino acids long. V gave up 6 bases and J gave up 0 bases, with 9 bases separating them. Per germline, CDR1 MDHEN and CDR2 SYDVKM. The CDR3 loop is CASSPTTSGANVLTF. CDR3 sequence (DNA): TGTGCCAGCAGCCCAACGACCTCTGGGGCCAACGTCCTGACTTTC.

The chain has TRBV5-1 and TRBJ1-5; TRBD1 is a possible D gene (6 bases). Trimming removed 4 bases at V and 3 bases at J, with 17 bases between. This CDR3 has 16 residues. Germline-derived CDR1 and CDR2 are SGHRS and YFSETQ. The CDR3 DNA follows: TGCGCCAGCAGCCCAGATGGACAGCCCTTCAATCAGCCCCAGCATTTT. This sequence encodes CASSPDGQPFNQPQHF.

The CDR3 DNA sequence: TGTGCCAGCAGCTTCGTCGGGGAGCTGTTTTTT. It codes for CASSFVGELFF. The chain is built from TRBV7-2 and TRBJ2-2; no reliable D call. V was pared by 3 bases and J by 7 bases, with 3 bases between. Germline loops: CDR1 SGHTA, CDR2 FQGNSA. The CDR3 runs to 11 residues.

This clonotype was seen repeatedly, ten times or more. This chain joins TRBV19 and TRBJ2-1; 8 bases match TRBD2. Germline assignment: CDR1 LNHDA and CDR2 SQIVND (reference sequence). Trimming removed 2 bases from V and 4 bases from J; junction bases left unmatched: 7. The length of the CDR3 is 16 residues. CDR3 sequence: CASSIRASGGYNEQFF. CDR3 nucleotide sequence: TGTGCCAGTAGTATACGGGCGAGCGGGGGATACAATGAGCAGTTCTTC.

The chain carries TRBV12-3 or TRBV12-4 and TRBJ1-1, with a possible D match to TRBD1 (5 bases). The V end lost 0 bases, the J end lost 5 bases, and 16 bases lay between the germline ends. This CDR3 is 16 amino acids long. The CDR3 loop is CASSLAIGAGTTEAFF. The CDR3 coding sequence is TGTGCCAGCAGTTTAGCGATAGGGGCAGGTACAACTGAAGCTTTCTTT.

The V gene is TRBV5-8, the J gene TRBJ2-4; tentative D call: TRBD1 (6 bases). The CDR3 is made up of 17 amino acids. Germline CDR1 SGHTS, CDR2 YDEGEE. The V end was cut by 2 bases, the J end by 3 bases, with 18 bases between. The DNA for the CDR3 is TGTGCCAGCAGCTTACCCCGTAATGCCAGGGGCAAAAACATTCAGTACTTC. Translating it yields CASSLPRNARGKNIQYF.

This clonotype has more than one count but fewer than ten. V usage is TRBV20-1 and J usage is TRBJ2-2, with a possible D match to TRBD1 (6 bases). Trimming removed 5 bases at V and 1 base at J, with 11 bases between. The CDR3 contains 14 residues. Germline loops: CDR1 DFQATT, CDR2 SNEGSKA (reference sequence). For the CDR3, the DNA is TGCAGTGCTCTTAGGGGGTGGAACACCGGGGAGCTGTTTTTT. It yields the protein CSALRGWNTGELFF.

Many counts were recorded for this clonotype. The chain carries TRBV12-3 or TRBV12-4 and TRBJ1-2; unclear D gene. The CDR3 is 13 amino acids. Trimming cost V 1 base and J 0 bases, with 3 bases left between them. The CDR3: CASSLGTNYGYTF. The CDR3 bases are TGTGCCAGCAGTTTAGGGACTAACTATGGCTACACCTTC.

The chain has TRBV12-3 or TRBV12-4 and TRBJ2-3; D not certain. V gave up 6 bases and J gave up 6 bases, with 13 bases separating them. This CDR3 region has 13 residues. In nucleotides, the CDR3 is TGTGCCAGCAGCTCCTCTGGGTGGGATACGCAGTATTTT. Amino acid sequence: CASSSSGWDTQYF.

This clonotype was counted ten times or more. The genes are TRBV3-1 and TRBJ2-1; D might be TRBD1 or TRBD2, each matching 5 bases. V lost 4 bases and J lost 8, with 9 bases in between. The CDR3 sequence is 12 residues long. Germline values: CDR1 LGHDT, CDR2 YNNKEL (reference sequence). DNA of the CDR3: TGTGCCAGCAGCCGCCTGGGGGATGAGCAGTTCTTC. Protein product: CASSRLGDEQFF.